The source of this TCR beta chain is a study of T cell repertoires in cytomegalovirus infection. Study-level information: Carrying CMV and the relevant HLA type showed in public TCR beta signatures.

This clonotype was picked up many times. V gave up 4 bases and J gave up 5 bases, with 12 bases separating them. CDR1 is SGHVS and CDR2 is FNYEAQ in the germline V gene. The CDR3 has 14 amino acids. TCRdb fed the reads into MiXCR, producing one record per CDR3 protein. The sample contains about 490,000 distinct CDR3 sequences, more than 20% of which appear only once. This receptor was obtained from a human donor in good health (CMV status not recorded). Some clones in this sample may be carry-over from other donors' samples. The sequencing sample was made of PBMCs. The chain joins TRBV7-6 to TRBJ1-3; a possible D gene is TRBD1 (5 bases). DNA of the CDR3: TGTGCCAGCAGCTCGCAGGGTAATCGAAACACCATATATTTT. Protein: CASSSQGNRNTIYF.